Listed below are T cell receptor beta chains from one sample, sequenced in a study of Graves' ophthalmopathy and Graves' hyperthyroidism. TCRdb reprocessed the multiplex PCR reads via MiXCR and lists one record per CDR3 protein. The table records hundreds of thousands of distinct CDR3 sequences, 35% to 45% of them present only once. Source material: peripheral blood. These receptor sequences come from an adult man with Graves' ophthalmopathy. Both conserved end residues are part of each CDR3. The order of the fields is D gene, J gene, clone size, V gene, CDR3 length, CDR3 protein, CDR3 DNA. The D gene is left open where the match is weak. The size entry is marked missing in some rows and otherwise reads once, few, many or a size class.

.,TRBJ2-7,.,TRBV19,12,CAWSVTSYEQYF,TGTGCCTGGAGTGTAACCTCCTACGAGCAGTACTTC
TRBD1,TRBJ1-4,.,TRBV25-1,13,CASSWTGAEKLFF,TGTGCCAGCTCGTGGACAGGCGCTGAAAAACTGTTTTTT
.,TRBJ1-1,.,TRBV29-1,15,CSVEEQGLGDTEAFF,TGCAGCGTTGAGGAGCAGGGGCTAGGCGACACTGAAGCTTTCTTT
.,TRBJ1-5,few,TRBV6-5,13,CASSELLDQPQHF,TGTGCCAGCAGTGAACTGTTGGATCAGCCCCAGCATTTT
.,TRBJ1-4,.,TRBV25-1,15,CASKGPDRYNEKLFF,TGTGCCAGCAAAGGACCGGATCGTTACAATGAAAAACTGTTTTTT
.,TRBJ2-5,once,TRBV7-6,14,CASSLGLTRETQYF,TGTGCCAGCAGCCTCGGACTGACTCGGGAGACCCAGTACTTC
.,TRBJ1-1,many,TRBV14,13,CASSQQGRTEAFF,TGTGCCAGCAGCCAACAGGGTAGGACTGAAGCTTTCTTT
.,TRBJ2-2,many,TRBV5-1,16,CASSFDSRANTGELFF,TGCGCCAGCAGCTTCGACTCAAGGGCGAACACCGGGGAGCTGTTTTTT
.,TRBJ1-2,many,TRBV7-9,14,CASSTWTENYGYTF,TGTGCCAGCAGCACCTGGACGGAAAACTATGGCTACACCTTC
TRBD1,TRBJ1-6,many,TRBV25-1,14,CASRKTGTDSPLHF,TGTGCCAGCAGGAAGACAGGGACGGATTCACCCCTCCACTTT
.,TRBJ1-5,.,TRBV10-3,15,CAISESGWGGQPQHF,TGTGCCATCAGTGAGTCTGGGTGGGGAGGGCAGCCCCAGCATTTT
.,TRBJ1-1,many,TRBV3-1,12,CASSQGALGAFF,TGTGCCAGCAGCCAAGGGGCATTAGGAGCTTTCTTT
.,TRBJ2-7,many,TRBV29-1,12,CSVEIEGYEQYF,TGCAGCGTTGAAATTGAAGGGTACGAGCAGTACTTC
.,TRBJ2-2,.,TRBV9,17,CASSVVVRGAHTGELFF,TGTGCCAGCAGCGTTGTGGTCCGGGGAGCCCACACCGGGGAGCTGTTTTTT
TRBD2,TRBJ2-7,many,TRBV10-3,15,CAISEGASGTYEQYF,TGTGCCATCAGTGAGGGGGCTAGCGGGACTTACGAGCAGTACTTC
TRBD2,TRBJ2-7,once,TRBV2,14,CASSGRELHYEQYF,TGTGCCAGCAGTGGGCGGGAGCTACACTACGAGCAGTACTTC
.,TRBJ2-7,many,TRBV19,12,CASSPGAYEQYF,TGTGCCAGCAGCCCCGGGGCCTACGAGCAGTACTTC
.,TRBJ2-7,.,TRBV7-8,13,CASSQTQTGELCF,TGTGCCAGCAGTCAGACCCAAACCGGGGAGCTGTGCTTC
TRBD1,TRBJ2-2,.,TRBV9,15,CASSPGTGRSGELFF,TGTGCCAGCAGCCCCGGGACAGGGAGGAGCGGGGAGCTGTTTTTT
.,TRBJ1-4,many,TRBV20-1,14,CSAREGQPLEKLFF,TGCAGTGCTAGAGAAGGCCAGCCCCTTGAAAAACTGTTTTTT
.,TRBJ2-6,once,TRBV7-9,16,CASSFSVVSGANVLTF,TGTGCCAGCAGCTTCTCCGTGGTCTCTGGGGCCAACGTCCTGACTTTC
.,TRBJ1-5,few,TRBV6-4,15,CASSDSKGWRQPQHF,TGTGCCAGCAGTGACTCGAAAGGGTGGCGGCAGCCCCAGCATTTT
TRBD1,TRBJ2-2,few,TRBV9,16,CASSVYGQGTTGELFF,TGTGCCAGCAGCGTTTACGGACAGGGTACCACCGGGGAGCTGTTTTTT
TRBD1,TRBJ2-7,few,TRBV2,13,CASSDQTGGEQYF,TGTGCCAGCAGTGATCAGACAGGGGGAGAGCAGTACTTC
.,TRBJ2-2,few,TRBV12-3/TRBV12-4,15,CASSSRGAHTGELFF,TGTGCCAGCAGCTCGAGGGGGGCGCACACCGGGGAGCTGTTTTTT
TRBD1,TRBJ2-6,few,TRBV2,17,CASSRTGTGTGANVLTF,TGTGCCAGCAGTCGAACCGGGACAGGGACTGGGGCCAACGTCCTGACTTTC
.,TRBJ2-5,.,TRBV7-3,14,CASSLAGLRNEQYF,TGTGCCAGCAGCTTAGCGGGGCTCCGCAATGAGCAGTACTTC
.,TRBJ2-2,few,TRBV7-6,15,CASSPSRLNTGELFF,TGTGCCAGCAGCCCCTCCCGGCTGAACACCGGGGAGCTGTTTTTT
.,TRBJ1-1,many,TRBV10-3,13,CAISDNRDTEAFF,TGTGCCATCAGTGACAATAGGGACACTGAAGCTTTCTTT
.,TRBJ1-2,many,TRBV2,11,CASEGFYGYTF,TGTGCCAGCGAGGGTTTCTATGGCTACACCTTC
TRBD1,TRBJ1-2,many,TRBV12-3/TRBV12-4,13,CASSAGQSRGYTF,TGTGCCAGCAGCGCGGGACAGTCTCGAGGCTACACCTTC
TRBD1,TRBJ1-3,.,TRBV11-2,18,CASSLWPPVQGAGNTIYF,TGTGCCAGCAGCTTGTGGCCCCCGGTACAGGGGGCTGGAAACACCATATATTTT
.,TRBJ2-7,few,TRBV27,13,CASKDSASYEQYF,TGTGCCAGCAAGGACAGCGCCAGCTACGAGCAGTACTTC
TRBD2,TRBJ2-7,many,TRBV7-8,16,CASSRGGRLAGGEQYF,TGTGCCAGCAGCCGAGGCGGGCGACTAGCGGGAGGTGAGCAGTACTTC
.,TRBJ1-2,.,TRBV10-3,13,CAISEGGYLSYTF,TGTGCCATCAGTGAGGGCGGGTATTTGAGCTACACCTTC
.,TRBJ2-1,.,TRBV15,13,CATQRDSYNEQFF,TGTGCCACCCAAAGAGACTCCTACAATGAGCAGTTCTTC
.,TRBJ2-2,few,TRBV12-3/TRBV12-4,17,CASSLNPSGANTGELFF,TGTGCCAGCAGTTTAAATCCCAGCGGCGCGAACACCGGGGAGCTGTTTTTT
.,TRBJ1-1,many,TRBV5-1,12,CASSLERGVAFF,TGCGCCAGCAGCTTGGAGAGGGGGGTAGCTTTCTTT
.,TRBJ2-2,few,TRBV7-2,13,CASSYRDRGELFF,TGTGCCAGCAGCTACCGGGACCGCGGGGAGCTGTTTTTT
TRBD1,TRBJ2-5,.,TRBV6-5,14,CASSYPDRVKTQYF,TGTGCCAGCAGTTACCCGGACAGGGTAAAGACCCAGTACTTC
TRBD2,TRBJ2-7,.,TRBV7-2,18,CASSPGLAGGRSSYEQYF,TGCGCCAGCAGCCCCGGACTAGCGGGAGGGAGGAGCTCCTACGAGCAGTACTTC
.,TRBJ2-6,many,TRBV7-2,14,CASSVDSGANVLTF,TGTGCCAGCAGCGTCGACTCTGGGGCCAACGTCCTGACTTTC
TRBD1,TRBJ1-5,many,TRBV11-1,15,CASSLSPGGGQPQHF,TGTGCCAGCAGCCTTTCCCCAGGGGGAGGACAGCCCCAGCATTTT
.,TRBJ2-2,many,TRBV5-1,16,CASSLEVSANTGELFF,TGCGCCAGCAGCTTGGAAGTTAGCGCGAACACCGGGGAGCTGTTTTTT
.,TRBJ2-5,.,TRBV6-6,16,CASSYSPGAAEETQYF,TGTGCCAGCAGTTACTCCCCAGGGGCAGCAGAAGAGACCCAGTACTTC
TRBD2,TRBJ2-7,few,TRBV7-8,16,CASSLDGTSGVYEQYF,TGTGCCAGCAGCTTAGATGGGACTAGCGGGGTCTACGAGCAGTACTTC
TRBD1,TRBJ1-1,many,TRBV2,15,CASSDRGLGNTEAFF,TGTGCCAGCAGCGACAGGGGGCTAGGGAACACTGAAGCTTTCTTT
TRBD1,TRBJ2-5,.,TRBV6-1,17,CASSRPRDRYDGETQYF,TGTGCCAGCAGTCGCCCCCGGGACAGATATGATGGGGAGACCCAGTACTTC